The next 13 T cell receptor beta chains were all read from a single sample in a study of T cells expressing NK-cell markers. TCRdb processed the 5' RACE reads again and assigns one entry to each CDR3 protein, with no DNA. The sample's table shows around 550,000 distinct CDR3 sequences. Specimen: blood T cells: a sorted CD56 or NKG2C T cell subset, CD4+ or CD8+ T cells, or bulk PBMC T cells (not recorded which). The receptors were sampled from a man younger than 35 in good health.

This sequence joins TRBV12-3 or TRBV12-4 and TRBJ2-1; TCRdb's assignment of TRBD1 cannot be checked, as there is no DNA. This CDR3 is built from 14 residues. This chain's CDR3 is CASSPPWRADEQFF.

The J gene is TRBJ1-2, the V gene TRBV14. Germline V gives CDR1 SGHDN, CDR2 FVKESK. The CDR3 runs to 13 residues. CDR3: CASSQGRNYGYTF.

V and J are TRBV4-3 and TRBJ2-1; TCRdb outputs TRBD2, but without DNA this stays unchecked. The germline V gene has CDR1 LGHNA and CDR2 YSLEER. The CDR3 consists of 19 residues. Here the CDR3 reads CASSQTGNLAGGIYNEQFF.

The chain combines TRBV6-5 with TRBJ2-6. The CDR3 consists of 14 residues. The germline V gene has CDR1 MNHEY and CDR2 SVGAGI. The CDR3 sequence: CASSYWVGANVLTF.

The V gene is TRBV12-3 or TRBV12-4, the J gene TRBJ1-6; TCRdb returns TRBD1, unconfirmable since there is no DNA. This CDR3 spans 15 amino acids. The CDR3 sequence is CASRMGQTYNSPLHF.

V usage is TRBV7-2 and J usage is TRBJ2-1; TCRdb names TRBD1, which stays unverified in the absence of DNA. CDR1 SGHTA and CDR2 FQGNSA come from the germline V gene. The CDR3 is 15 amino acids. The CDR3 reads CARTIQGARVGEQFF.

The rearrangement joins TRBV7-2 to TRBJ2-1; the TRBD2 assignment by TCRdb is unverifiable without DNA. This CDR3 is 14 amino acids long. From germline, CDR1 is SGHTA and CDR2 FQGNSA. CDR3: CASRPSGRANEQFF.

J is TRBJ2-4 and V is TRBV28. CDR1 is MDHEN, CDR2 SYDVKM, per germline. The CDR3 has 17 residues. The CDR3 protein is CASSLYGQTLAKNIQYF.

The chain uses TRBV10-3 and TRBJ2-7; the TCRdb D gene call, TRBD2, has no DNA to confirm it. The CDR3 is made up of 16 amino acids. Germline V gene lookup returns CDR1 ENHRY and CDR2 SYGVKD. CDR3 loop: CAIRGTSGSVSYEQYF.

The V gene is TRBV5-1, the J gene TRBJ2-3. Germline V gives CDR1 SGHRS, CDR2 YFSETQ. CDR3 length: 13 residues. The CDR3 sequence is CASSLERRNTQYF.

This sequence joins TRBV7-9 and TRBJ2-3. The CDR3 covers 14 residues. CDR1 is SEHNR, CDR2 FQNEAQ, per germline (reference sequence). CDR3 residues: CASSLTDSTDTQYF.

This chain uses TRBV5-6 with TRBJ2-5. The CDR3 runs to 14 residues. Germline CDR1 and CDR2: SGHDT and YYEEEE. The CDR3 sequence: CASSLIGREETQYF.

This rearrangement joins TRBV15 to TRBJ2-6; no DNA is available, so the TRBD1 call from TCRdb remains unchecked. The germline CDR1 and CDR2 sequences are LNHNV and YYDKDF (reference sequence). The CDR3 is 17 residues long. The CDR3 spells CATSSTGASLGANVLTF.